The clone carrying this T cell receptor beta chain was detected ten times or more. Its cognate antigen is unknown. The record originates from a study of identical twins. Study conclusions and caveats: Not following the same donors, the study drew its conclusions from cross-sectional statistical analysis. Twin-shared out-of-frame alpha sequences showed excess low generation probability.

This CDR3 region has 14 residues. V was cut by 1 base and J by 8 bases, with 9 bases left in between. The germline V gene has CDR1 SEHNR and CDR2 FQNEAQ (reference sequence). TCRdb itself ran the 5' RACE reads through MiXCR, one entry per CDR3 protein. The table includes 140,000 to 150,000 distinct CDR3 sequences, 3% to 4% detected once. The sample taken for sequencing was memory T cells sorted from blood. The chain joins TRBV7-9 to TRBJ1-6; D is unclear. The sequence was obtained from a man aged 18 to 30 in good health. The CDR3 DNA sequence: TGTGCCAGCAGCTTAGAAGGGTTGGATTCACCCCTCCACTTT. It translates to CASSLEGLDSPLHF.